This is a list of T cell receptor beta chains from one sample in a study of T-cell reconstitution after alpha-beta-depleted transplantation in children. TCRdb fed the PCR reads into MiXCR, producing one record per CDR3 protein. Of fewer than 130,000 distinct CDR3 sequences in the sample, about 9.3% were seen once. The sample here was PBMCs from the stem cell graft donor, taken from the stem cell graft. Receptor source: a human donor who donated a stem cell graft to a child with acute lymphoblastic leukemia. CDR3s include the opening cysteine and the closing phenylalanine or tryptophan. The order of the fields is J gene, V gene, D gene, clone size, CDR3 DNA, CDR3 protein. D genes are given only for firm matches. Where a row states a size, it is once, few, many or the class of an expanded clone; other rows omit it.

TRBJ2-3,TRBV14,TRBD2,many,TGTGCCAGCAGCCAAGCAAGACTAGCATACACAGATACGCAGTATTTT,CASSQARLAYTDTQYF
TRBJ2-1,TRBV20-1,TRBD2,many,TGCAGTGCTAGGCTAGCGGCGTACAATGAGCAGTTCTTC,CSARLAAYNEQFF
TRBJ2-1,TRBV9,TRBD2,few,TGTGCCAGCAGCGATCTAGCGGGAGGGAGGAATGAGCAGTTCTTC,CASSDLAGGRNEQFF
TRBJ2-3,TRBV9,NA,many,TGTGCCAGCAGCGTAGGTTTACCCCGGGGTTTCACAGATACGCAGTATTTT,CASSVGLPRGFTDTQYF
TRBJ1-4,TRBV5-1,NA,many,TGCGCCAGCAGCTCCGGGGGAGGGCTTGAAAAACTGTTTTTT,CASSSGGGLEKLFF
TRBJ2-7,TRBV4-2,NA,NA,TGTGCCAGCGGCCCCCGCCGGGGGTCCTACGAGCAGTACTTC,CASGPRRGSYEQYF
TRBJ2-3,TRBV11-3,NA,many,TGTGCCAGCAGTCTTACATCAGGGGCGGCAGATACGCAGTATTTT,CASSLTSGAADTQYF
TRBJ2-3,TRBV7-2,NA,many,TGTGCCAGCAGCCCGACCCCCACAGATACGCAGTATTTT,CASSPTPTDTQYF
TRBJ2-5,TRBV5-1,NA,NA,TGCGCCAGCAGCCCTTTGCGGAACCAAGAGACCCAGTACTTC,CASSPLRNQETQYF
TRBJ2-5,TRBV15,TRBD2,many,TGTGCCACCAGAGTCGGGCGGGGGGGCCCAAACCAAGAGACCCAGTACTTC,CATRVGRGGPNQETQYF
TRBJ1-1,TRBV7-9,NA,many,TGTGCCAGCAGCTTAGTCGGGGGAACGAACACTGAAGCTTTCTTT,CASSLVGGTNTEAFF
TRBJ2-3,TRBV7-2,NA,many,TGTGCCAGCAGCCGGCTCGGACAGTACAACACAGATACGCAGTATTTT,CASSRLGQYNTDTQYF
TRBJ2-5,TRBV27,TRBD2,many,TGTGCCAGCAGTCGTAGGGAGGGGTTTGGGACCCAGTACTTC,CASSRREGFGTQYF
TRBJ2-5,TRBV2,NA,many,TGTGCCAGCAGTGAGCCCAACGACCAAGAGACCCAGTACTTC,CASSEPNDQETQYF
TRBJ2-3,TRBV29-1,NA,many,TGCAGCGTTTCGGATACGCAGTATTTT,CSVSDTQYF
TRBJ2-7,TRBV9,NA,many,TGTGCCAGCAGCGTATCTCATTCAGTGGGGGAGCAGTACTTC,CASSVSHSVGEQYF
TRBJ2-5,TRBV7-2,TRBD2,many,TGTGCCAGCAGCCCAGGACTAGCCCAAGAGACCCAGTACTTC,CASSPGLAQETQYF
TRBJ2-7,TRBV12-3/TRBV12-4,TRBD2,many,TGTGCCAGCAGACCCAGCGGGAGGGAAGAGCAGTACTTC,CASRPSGREEQYF
TRBJ2-5,TRBV29-1,TRBD1,many,TGCAGCGTTGGACAGGGTGGTGAGACCCAGTACTTC,CSVGQGGETQYF